Listed below are T cell receptor beta chains from one sample, sequenced in a study of response to subunit inactivated influenza vaccine. TCRdb independently ran MiXCR on the RT-PCR reads; one entry per CDR3 protein. The table includes 800,000 or so distinct CDR3 sequences, around 21% detected once. Sequencing was performed on PBMCs from blood, taken less than 6 days after vaccination. All receptors come from a man aged 50-59 years who received an inactivated influenza vaccine. Each CDR3 is given with its conserved first and last residue. A D gene is named only where the DNA matches it firmly. Where a row states a size, it is once, few, many or the class of an expanded clone; other rows omit it.

cdr3_length: 16; clone_size: few; v_call: TRBV11-3; d_call: TRBD2; j_call: TRBJ2-1; cdr3_nt: TGTGCCAGCAGCCCAGCAATGGGGCTAGCGGGAGGCCAGCAGTTCTTC; cdr3_aa: CASSPAMGLAGGQQFF
cdr3_length: 14; clone_size: -; v_call: TRBV20-1; d_call: -; j_call: TRBJ2-5; cdr3_nt: TGCAGTGCCGTGCTTGGGGTCAGGAGGAAGACCCAGTACTTC; cdr3_aa: CSAVLGVRRKTQYF
cdr3_length: 12; clone_size: few; v_call: TRBV19; d_call: -; j_call: TRBJ2-3; cdr3_nt: TGTGCCAGTAGTCCAGCTTGGGATACGCAGTATTTT; cdr3_aa: CASSPAWDTQYF
cdr3_length: 14; clone_size: many; v_call: TRBV6-1; d_call: -; j_call: TRBJ1-2; cdr3_nt: TGTGCCAGCAGTCCACAGGATATAATTCATGGCTACACCTTC; cdr3_aa: CASSPQDIIHGYTF
cdr3_length: 14; clone_size: many; v_call: TRBV20-1; d_call: TRBD2; j_call: TRBJ2-7; cdr3_nt: TGCAGTGCTCTACTAGCGGGAGCCTCCTACGAGCAGTACTTC; cdr3_aa: CSALLAGASYEQYF
cdr3_length: 16; clone_size: few; v_call: TRBV10-3; d_call: -; j_call: TRBJ1-1; cdr3_nt: TGTGCCATCAGTGGGGGTCTCGGGACACCGAACACTGAAGCTTTCTTT; cdr3_aa: CAISGGLGTPNTEAFF
cdr3_length: 15; clone_size: -; v_call: TRBV10-3; d_call: TRBD2; j_call: TRBJ2-3; cdr3_nt: TGTGCCATCAGTGACTCCGGACTAGCTGCAGATACGCAGTATTTT; cdr3_aa: CAISDSGLAADTQYF
cdr3_length: 15; clone_size: -; v_call: TRBV5-5; d_call: -; j_call: TRBJ2-1; cdr3_nt: TGTGCCAGCAGCCCGAGCTTGGAGAGCTCTTCGGAGCAGTTCTTC; cdr3_aa: CASSPSLESSSEQFF
cdr3_length: 13; clone_size: many; v_call: TRBV20-1; d_call: -; j_call: TRBJ2-1; cdr3_nt: TGCAGTCCTACCTCTTCCTCTTACAATGAGCAGTTCTTC; cdr3_aa: CSPTSSSYNEQFF
cdr3_length: 13; clone_size: -; v_call: TRBV20-1; d_call: TRBD1; j_call: TRBJ2-7; cdr3_nt: TGCAGTGCTAACGACAGGGGATCGTACGAGCAGTACTTC; cdr3_aa: CSANDRGSYEQYF
cdr3_length: 12; clone_size: -; v_call: TRBV6-6; d_call: -; j_call: TRBJ1-2; cdr3_nt: TGTGCCAGCACCGAACAGGGAAGCGGCTACACCTTC; cdr3_aa: CASTEQGSGYTF
cdr3_length: 14; clone_size: few; v_call: TRBV6-5; d_call: -; j_call: TRBJ1-5; cdr3_nt: TGTGCCAGCAGCTCTCGCGGGGTAATCCAGCCCCAGCATTTT; cdr3_aa: CASSSRGVIQPQHF
cdr3_length: 16; clone_size: -; v_call: TRBV20-1; d_call: -; j_call: TRBJ2-1; cdr3_nt: TGCAGTGCTAGAGATCATCCGGGCCTCTCGGGAAATGAGCAGTTCTTC; cdr3_aa: CSARDHPGLSGNEQFF
cdr3_length: 14; clone_size: few; v_call: TRBV7-8; d_call: -; j_call: TRBJ2-7; cdr3_nt: TGTGCCAGCAGCCCCCGGTGGGATTCCTACGAGCAGTACTTC; cdr3_aa: CASSPRWDSYEQYF
cdr3_length: 16; clone_size: few; v_call: TRBV28; d_call: TRBD2; j_call: TRBJ2-5; cdr3_nt: TGTGCCAGCAGTTTATATGGACGGGAGGGCCCGGAGACCCAGTACTTC; cdr3_aa: CASSLYGREGPETQYF
cdr3_length: 17; clone_size: few; v_call: TRBV3-1; d_call: TRBD2; j_call: TRBJ2-1; cdr3_nt: TGTGCCAGCAGCCCGACAAGGACTAGCGGGGATCTCGGCGAGCAGTTCTTC; cdr3_aa: CASSPTRTSGDLGEQFF
cdr3_length: 14; clone_size: few; v_call: TRBV6-1; d_call: -; j_call: TRBJ1-5; cdr3_nt: TGTGCCAGCAGTGAAGGACAGGCCAATCAGCCCCAGCATTTT; cdr3_aa: CASSEGQANQPQHF
cdr3_length: 13; clone_size: -; v_call: TRBV12-3/TRBV12-4; d_call: -; j_call: TRBJ2-3; cdr3_nt: TGTGCCAGCAGTTTAAATGTAGCAGATACGCAGTATTTT; cdr3_aa: CASSLNVADTQYF
cdr3_length: 15; clone_size: -; v_call: TRBV30; d_call: TRBD2; j_call: TRBJ2-1; cdr3_nt: TGTGCCTGGAGTCCTTTGAGCGGGAGCTACAATGAGCAGTTCTTC; cdr3_aa: CAWSPLSGSYNEQFF
cdr3_length: 16; clone_size: -; v_call: TRBV27; d_call: TRBD2; j_call: TRBJ2-1; cdr3_nt: TGTGCCACCCGGTTAAGCGGGAGGATTTCCTACAATGAGCAGTTCTTC; cdr3_aa: CATRLSGRISYNEQFF
cdr3_length: 13; clone_size: -; v_call: TRBV6-6; d_call: -; j_call: TRBJ2-3; cdr3_nt: TGTGCCGGGAACAGGGCTAGCACAGATACGCAGTATTTT; cdr3_aa: CAGNRASTDTQYF
cdr3_length: 14; clone_size: -; v_call: TRBV2; d_call: TRBD1; j_call: TRBJ2-5; cdr3_nt: TGTGCCAGCAGACCCGACAGGGGACAAGAGACCCAGTACTTC; cdr3_aa: CASRPDRGQETQYF
cdr3_length: 13; clone_size: many; v_call: TRBV20-1; d_call: -; j_call: TRBJ1-1; cdr3_nt: TGCAGTGCTAACCAGAGGTTGTCCACTGAAGCTTTCTTT; cdr3_aa: CSANQRLSTEAFF
cdr3_length: 16; clone_size: -; v_call: TRBV7-6; d_call: -; j_call: TRBJ2-6; cdr3_nt: TGTGCCAGCAGCTTTCTCAGTCACTCTGGGGCCAACGTCCTGACTTTC; cdr3_aa: CASSFLSHSGANVLTF
cdr3_length: 13; clone_size: -; v_call: TRBV20-1; d_call: -; j_call: TRBJ1-5; cdr3_nt: TGCAGTGCCCCCGGGAGGGAAGGTCAGCCCCAGCATTTT; cdr3_aa: CSAPGREGQPQHF
cdr3_length: 14; clone_size: many; v_call: TRBV15; d_call: -; j_call: TRBJ2-7; cdr3_nt: TGTGCCACCAGCAGAGAGGACGGCTCCTACGAGCAGTACTTC; cdr3_aa: CATSREDGSYEQYF
cdr3_length: 14; clone_size: -; v_call: TRBV5-5; d_call: TRBD1; j_call: TRBJ1-6; cdr3_nt: TGTGCCAGCAGCTTGGGGACAGGGTCTTCACCCCTCCACTTT; cdr3_aa: CASSLGTGSSPLHF
cdr3_length: 16; clone_size: -; v_call: TRBV5-1; d_call: TRBD2; j_call: TRBJ2-2; cdr3_nt: TGCGCCAGCAGCCAAGTAGCGGGAGACGACACCGGGGAGCTGTTTTTT; cdr3_aa: CASSQVAGDDTGELFF
cdr3_length: 15; clone_size: medium-sized; v_call: TRBV27; d_call: TRBD1; j_call: TRBJ2-3; cdr3_nt: TGTGCCAGCAGTTTGCAGGGGGCCTTCACAGATACGCAGTATTTT; cdr3_aa: CASSLQGAFTDTQYF
cdr3_length: 14; clone_size: many; v_call: TRBV29-1; d_call: -; j_call: TRBJ1-2; cdr3_nt: TGCAGCGTCCCTTGGACAGCCTCTAACTATGGCTACACCTTC; cdr3_aa: CSVPWTASNYGYTF
cdr3_length: 16; clone_size: few; v_call: TRBV4-2; d_call: -; j_call: TRBJ2-1; cdr3_nt: TGTGCCAGCAGCCCTTCACTACAAAGGGTCTCGGATGAGCAGTTCTTC; cdr3_aa: CASSPSLQRVSDEQFF
cdr3_length: 15; clone_size: many; v_call: TRBV20-1; d_call: TRBD2; j_call: TRBJ2-1; cdr3_nt: TGCAGTGCTAGAACTAGCGGCAGTTACTACAATGAGCAGTTCTTC; cdr3_aa: CSARTSGSYYNEQFF
cdr3_length: 15; clone_size: few; v_call: TRBV25-1; d_call: TRBD1; j_call: TRBJ2-1; cdr3_nt: TGTGCCAGCAGCCAGGGGACAGGGTCCTACAATGAGCAGTTCTTC; cdr3_aa: CASSQGTGSYNEQFF
cdr3_length: 15; clone_size: -; v_call: TRBV10-3; d_call: TRBD1; j_call: TRBJ2-2; cdr3_nt: TGTGCCATCAGTGAGTCGGGGACAGTTACCGGGGAGCTGTTTTTT; cdr3_aa: CAISESGTVTGELFF
cdr3_length: 12; clone_size: many; v_call: TRBV20-1; d_call: -; j_call: TRBJ2-7; cdr3_nt: TGCAGTGCCAGGGGCAGCTCCTACGAGCAGTACTTC; cdr3_aa: CSARGSSYEQYF
cdr3_length: 15; clone_size: few; v_call: TRBV6-5; d_call: TRBD2; j_call: TRBJ2-2; cdr3_nt: TGTGCCAGCAGTTACGAGGCTAGCGGGACCGGGGAGCTGTTTTTT; cdr3_aa: CASSYEASGTGELFF
cdr3_length: 16; clone_size: -; v_call: TRBV2; d_call: -; j_call: TRBJ2-7; cdr3_nt: TGTGCCAGCAAACCACTTGATGGGGGGAGCTCCTACGAGCAGTACTTC; cdr3_aa: CASKPLDGGSSYEQYF
cdr3_length: 15; clone_size: -; v_call: TRBV21-1; d_call: -; j_call: TRBJ2-3; cdr3_nt: TGTGCCAGCAGCAATGGAAAGAGGGGTGCAGATACGCAGTATTTT; cdr3_aa: CASSNGKRGADTQYF
cdr3_length: 18; clone_size: -; v_call: TRBV18; d_call: TRBD1; j_call: TRBJ2-1; cdr3_nt: TGTGCCAGCTCAGCCGGGACAGGGGAACCGAGCTCCTACAATGAGCAGTTCTTC; cdr3_aa: CASSAGTGEPSSYNEQFF
cdr3_length: 14; clone_size: -; v_call: TRBV20-1; d_call: TRBD1; j_call: TRBJ1-2; cdr3_nt: TGCAGTGCTAGGGGGACAGGGCGAAGCTATGGCTACACCTTC; cdr3_aa: CSARGTGRSYGYTF
cdr3_length: 14; clone_size: -; v_call: TRBV30; d_call: -; j_call: TRBJ2-1; cdr3_nt: TGTGCCTGGAGCTTTCAGGGAGCCACAACTGAGCAGTTCTTC; cdr3_aa: CAWSFQGATTEQFF
cdr3_length: 15; clone_size: -; v_call: TRBV7-9; d_call: TRBD2; j_call: TRBJ2-1; cdr3_nt: TGTGCCAGCAGCTTTGGACTAGCGGGAGAGGGTGAGCAGTTCTTC; cdr3_aa: CASSFGLAGEGEQFF